These 24 T cell receptor beta chains came from one sample sequenced in a study of blood T cell repertoires in COVID-19 (dated by TCRdb to the early 2020s). The library was generated by the immunoSEQ multiplex PCR assay. TCRdb provides this immuneACCESS table in a form limited to in-frame rearrangements. Some clones are lacking; in checked studies, under half of them reflect an unresolved V gene, and why the rest are absent is not known. The sample table records roughly 120,000 clones; 86% of these occur just once. Around 4.6% of the sample comes from the top ten. Source material: peripheral blood. Receptor source: a man aged 40-49 years with acute or convalescent COVID-19.

This clone showed up just a few times. This chain links TRBV18 with TRBJ2-4, with 7 bases identical to TRBD1. The V and J ends lost 4 bases and 5 bases, in that order; junction bases with no gene match: 2. The germline gives CDR1 KGHSH, CDR2 LQKENI. CDR3 size: 13 residues. The CDR3 DNA sequence: TGTGCCAGCTCACTCGGACAGGAAAACATTCAGTACTTC. This translates into CASSLGQENIQYF.

This chain links TRBV4-3 with TRBJ2-7; tentative D call: TRBD1 (5 bases). The CDR3 extends over 15 amino acids. From germline, CDR1 is LGHNA and CDR2 YSLEER. The ends were cut back, 0 bases at V and 4 bases at J, with 13 bases in the middle. The CDR3 reads CASSQDLRDEYEQYF. In DNA, the CDR3 is TGCGCCAGCAGCCAAGATCTCAGGGATGAATACGAGCAGTACTTC.

The chain has TRBV14 and TRBJ2-2; 10 bases fit TRBD1. With V trimmed by 2 bases and J by 4 bases, 10 bases remained unmatched. The germline V gene encodes CDR1 SGHDN and CDR2 FVKESK. CDR3 length: 18 amino acids. The CDR3 region is CASSQFPGQGTGTGELFF. For the CDR3, the DNA is TGTGCCAGCAGCCAATTCCCGGGACAGGGGACGGGCACCGGGGAGCTGTTTTTT.

CDR3 in amino acids: CASSLGSGGSAEAFF. The CDR3 nucleotides are TGCGCCAGCAGCTTGGGTTCGGGAGGTAGTGCTGAAGCTTTCTTT. V usage is TRBV5-1 and J usage is TRBJ1-1; D unclear. Germline-derived CDR1 and CDR2 are SGHRS and YFSETQ. V lost 0 bases and J 6 bases, leaving 15 bases between the germline ends. CDR3 length: 15 amino acids.

This clone was detected only a few times. The chain has TRBV12-3 or TRBV12-4 and TRBJ1-5; no definite D call. The CDR3 totals 13 residues. Trimming removed 5 bases from V and 5 bases from J, with 10 bases in between. CDR3 amino acids: CASSPEADQPQHF. CDR3 DNA sequence: TGTGCCAGCAGTCCGGAGGCGGATCAGCCCCAGCATTTT.

This clone is a singleton in its sample. The chain recombines TRBV13 with TRBJ2-2; weak D call: TRBD2 (7 bases). The V end was cut by 7 bases, the J end by 4 bases, with 13 bases between. The CDR3 length is 14 residues. The germline gives CDR1 PRHDT, CDR2 FYEKMQ (reference sequence). The DNA of the CDR3 is TGTGCCAGCACCCTGGGGGGGGCCACCGGGGAGCTGTTTTTT. Residues: CASTLGGATGELFF.

V is TRBV14 and J is TRBJ2-3; the D gene is possibly TRBD2 (6 bases). CDR1 and CDR2 (germline): SGHDN, FVKESK. The V and J ends lost 5 bases and 4 bases respectively, with 16 bases between them. The CDR3 runs to 15 residues. The CDR3 coding sequence is TGTGCCAGCAGCTCCGGGCGGGATCTTGCAGATACGCAGTATTTT. It specifies CASSSGRDLADTQYF.

This chain uses TRBV5-1 with TRBJ2-2, with TRBD1 identical over 11 bases. The germline CDR1 and CDR2 sequences are SGHRS and YFSETQ. The CDR3 covers 16 residues. The V and J ends lost 4 bases and 6 bases, in that order; junction bases with no gene match: 8. CDR3 sequence: CASSNRDRGGAGELFF. In DNA form, the CDR3 reads TGCGCCAGCAGCAATCGGGACAGGGGGGGCGCCGGGGAGCTGTTTTTT.

The chain recombines TRBV6-2 or TRBV6-3 with TRBJ2-7; D might be TRBD1 (6 bases). Germline V gene sequence: CDR1 MNHEY, CDR2 SVGEGT. Trimming cost V 4 bases and J 4 bases, with 14 bases left between them. The CDR3 has 14 amino acids. CDR3: CASSFEATGYEQYF. In nucleotides, the CDR3 is TGTGCCAGCAGTTTCGAAGCCACAGGGTACGAGCAGTACTTC.

The chain employs TRBV7-2 and TRBJ2-7; no clear D gene. The V gene lost 6 bases and the J gene lost 1 base, with 10 bases spanning the gap. In germline, CDR1 is SGHTA, CDR2 FQGNSA. The CDR3 spans 13 residues. The DNA for the CDR3 is TGTGCCAGCAGAGAGACATATTCCTACGAGCAGTACTTC. Protein product: CASRETYSYEQYF. Drawing the rest from reference TRBV7-2 and TRBJ2-7, the complete variable domain is GAGVSQSPSNKVTEKGKDVELRCDPISGHTALYWYRQSLGQGLEFLIYFQGNSAPDKSGLPSDRFSAERTGGSVSTLTIQRTQQEDSAVYLCASRETYSYEQYFGPGTRLTVT.

The V and J genes are TRBV18 and TRBJ1-2, with a possible D match to TRBD1 (5 bases). CDR1 is KGHSH and CDR2 is LQKENI in the germline V gene. The CDR3 covers 15 residues. Trimming took 0 bases from V and 0 from J, leaving 8 bases between them. The CDR3 DNA reads as TGTGCCAGCTCACCACCGACAGTCTCTAACTATGGCTACACCTTC. This codes for CASSPPTVSNYGYTF.

With respect to this clone: It is unclear where the CDR3 begins or ends on the DNA, so no DNA is shown, and the CDR3 is as TCRdb lists it. The chain has TRBV5-6 and TRBJ1-2. The CDR3 has 12 amino acids, counting both end residues. Germline V CDR1 and CDR2: SGHDT, YYEEEE. The CDR3 spells CASSYIVGGGTF.

This rearrangement joins TRBV11-2 to TRBJ2-2, with D perhaps TRBD2 (5 bases). This CDR3 is 16 amino acids long. The V gene's germline CDR1 is SGHAT and CDR2 FQNNGV. V shed 3 bases and J shed 5 bases, with 16 bases lying between them. Here the CDR3 reads CASSLASGVGTGELFF. The DNA for the CDR3 is TGTGCCAGCAGCTTGGCTTCCGGGGTTGGGACCGGGGAGCTGTTTTTT.

The V gene is TRBV27, the J gene TRBJ1-2; perhaps TRBD1 as D (5 bases). This CDR3 spans 15 amino acids. Trimming pared 0 bases from V and 3 bases from J, leaving 11 bases between. Per the germline V gene, CDR1 is MNHEY and CDR2 is SMNVEV (reference sequence). The CDR3 DNA reads as TGTGCCAGCAGTTTATCTTGGGGGGGTTACTATGGCTACACCTTC. Residues: CASSLSWGGYYGYTF.

This clone has a single count. V usage is TRBV9 and J usage is TRBJ2-7, with TRBD2 as a possible D gene (6 bases). The CDR3 runs 16 residues. Trimming cost V 0 bases and J 3 bases, with 16 bases left between them. Germline CDR1 is SGDLS and CDR2 is YYNGEE. The DNA for the CDR3 is TGTGCCAGCAGCGTAGGAGCGGGCTCAGACAGCTACGAGCAGTACTTC. This encodes CASSVGAGSDSYEQYF.

The chain has TRBV12-3 or TRBV12-4 and TRBJ2-3; D is uncertain. The CDR3 consists of 13 residues. V gave up 7 bases and J gave up 4 bases, with 12 bases separating them. CDR3 bases: TGTGCCAGCACACGCCCGGCGGCAGATACGCAGTATTTT. Its protein product is CASTRPAADTQYF.

CDR3 DNA: TGTGCCAGCAGCCAAGATCTGGTCAGGCCGTCAGAGGGCCCTGAAGCTTTCTTT. Its protein is CASSQDLVRPSEGPEAFF. The rearrangement links TRBV3-1 (or the pseudogene TRBV3-2) to TRBJ1-1; D is ambiguous. V lost 0 bases and J 6 bases, leaving 23 bases between the germline ends. Germline CDR1 LGHDT, CDR2 YNNKEL (reference sequence). The CDR3 runs to 18 residues.

This clone was seen only once. This chain joins TRBV30 and TRBJ1-2; D unclear. The CDR3 runs to 13 residues. CDR1 and CDR2 from the germline V gene are GTSNPN and SVGIG (reference sequence). Trimming cost V 4 bases and J 4 bases, with 13 bases left between them. The CDR3 spells CAWTGSVIYGYTF. The CDR3 DNA reads TGTGCCTGGACGGGTAGCGTTATCTATGGCTACACCTTC.

The chain couples TRBV4-1 to TRBJ2-1, with 13 positions matching TRBD2. CDR3 length equals 15 residues. Trimming at V came to 5 bases and at J to 7 bases, leaving 5 bases not matched to a gene. Germline lookup yields CDR1 MGHRA and CDR2 YSYEKL. CDR3 nucleotides: TGCGCCAGCAGCGTAAGACTAGCGGGAGGTAATGAGCAGTTCTTC. Protein product: CASSVRLAGGNEQFF.

To note about this clone: An end of the junction does not agree with germline; a read error may underlie this. The CDR3 loop is CASSGKPGGSGETQYF. The DNA for the CDR3 is TGTGCTAGCAGCGGCAAACCGGGGGGAAGCGGAGAGACCCAGTACTTC. The V call is TRBV7-7, the J call TRBJ2-5, with 7 bases aligning to TRBD2. The CDR3 runs to 16 residues. Germline loops: CDR1 SSHAT, CDR2 FNYEAQ (reference sequence).

The chain carries TRBV6-5 and TRBJ1-3; no reliable D call. The V and J ends lost 7 bases and 2 bases respectively, with 15 bases between them. Germline V CDR1 and CDR2: MNHEY, SVGAGI. This CDR3 contains 15 residues. CDR3 nucleotide sequence: TGTGCCAGCACCCCAGGAGGGATGACTGGAAACACCATATATTTT. Its translation: CASTPGGMTGNTIYF.

The chain employs TRBV5-1 and TRBJ1-1; 9 bases line up with TRBD1. Germline V gene data show CDR1 as SGHRS and CDR2 as YFSETQ. V dropped 0 bases and J dropped 0; count of bases not matched to a gene: 9. The length of the CDR3 is 18 residues. CDR3 bases: TGCGCCAGCAGCTTGGTGCCCCGACAGGGGGGGATGAACACTGAAGCTTTCTTT. This codes for CASSLVPRQGGMNTEAFF.

Written as DNA, the CDR3 is TGTGCCAGCAGCCAAGAGCTCAGGTCCTACGAGCAGTACTTC. The encoded protein is CASSQELRSYEQYF. The V call is TRBV14, the J call TRBJ2-7, with no clear D. Deletions cut 0 bases from V and 1 base from J, with 7 bases between. The CDR3 consists of 14 residues. The germline V gene encodes CDR1 SGHDN and CDR2 FVKESK.

The chain links TRBV29-1 to TRBJ2-1, with TRBD1 as a possible D gene (5 bases). The CDR3 consists of 11 residues. The V gene's germline CDR1 is SQVTM and CDR2 ANQGSEA. V was shortened by 4 bases and J by 7 bases, with 8 bases between the two germline ends. Here the CDR3 DNA reads TGCAGCGTTGGACGGACAAATGAGCAGTTCTTC. Translated, it gives CSVGRTNEQFF.